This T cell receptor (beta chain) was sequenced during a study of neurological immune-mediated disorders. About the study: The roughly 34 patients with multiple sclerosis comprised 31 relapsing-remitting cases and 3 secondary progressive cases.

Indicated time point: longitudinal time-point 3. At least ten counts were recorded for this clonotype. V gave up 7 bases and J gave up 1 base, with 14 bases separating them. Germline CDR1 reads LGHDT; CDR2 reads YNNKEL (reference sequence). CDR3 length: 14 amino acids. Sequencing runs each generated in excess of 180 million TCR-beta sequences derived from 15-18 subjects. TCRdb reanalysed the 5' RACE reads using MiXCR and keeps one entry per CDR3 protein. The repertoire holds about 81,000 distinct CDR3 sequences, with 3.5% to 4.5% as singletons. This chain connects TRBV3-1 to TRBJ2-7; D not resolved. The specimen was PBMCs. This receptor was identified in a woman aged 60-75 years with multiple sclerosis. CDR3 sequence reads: CASTSRHQSYEQYF. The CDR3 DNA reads TGTGCCAGCACCTCAAGACACCAATCCTACGAGCAGTACTTC.